Listed here are 18 T cell receptor beta chains from one sample, sequenced in a study of blood T cell repertoires in COVID-19. TCRdb's copy holds only in-frame clones and misses some; the assay was immunoSEQ multiplex PCR. Altogether around 250,000 clones are present, 80% to 90% being singletons, with the ten largest covering approximately 2%. The sample was PBMCs or T cells enriched from blood (not recorded which). The receptors were gathered from a woman in her fifties or sixties who had recovered from COVID-19.

The chain uses TRBV6-5 and TRBJ1-1; the D is unclear. The V gene lost 0 bases and the J gene lost 1 base, with 9 bases spanning the gap. The germline V gene encodes CDR1 MNHEY and CDR2 SVGAGI. The CDR3 runs 15 residues. The CDR3 region is CASSYSRSGNTEAFF. CDR3 DNA: TGTGCCAGCAGTTACTCGAGATCCGGGAACACTGAAGCTTTCTTT.

This clone was counted once. The gene calls are TRBV1 and TRBJ2-2; the table calls TRBD2, which could not be checked here. TRBV1 is shown as a pseudogene. The CDR3 is 16 amino acids. This CDR3 is CTSSTRPSRNTGELFF. The CDR3 DNA follows: TGCACCAGCAGCACCCGGCCTAGCAGAAACACCGGGGAGCTGTTTTTT.

The table lists this clone with a count of one. This chain joins TRBV6-2 or TRBV6-3 and TRBJ2-1; a possible D gene is TRBD2 (5 bases). The CDR3 totals 14 residues. V lost 4 bases and J 5 bases, leaving 12 bases between the germline ends. CDR1 and CDR2 (germline): MNHEY, SVGEGT. The CDR3 sequence: CASSSRDGDNEQFF. CDR3 sequence (DNA): TGTGCCAGCAGTTCCCGAGACGGGGACAATGAGCAGTTCTTC.

The V gene is TRBV12-3 or TRBV12-4, the J gene TRBJ2-3; D remains ambiguous. Between the trimmed V and J ends, which lost 7 bases and 0 bases, there was a span of 8 bases. The CDR3 covers 13 residues. The chain's CDR3 is CASNSRSTDTQYF. In nucleotides, the CDR3 is TGTGCCAGCAACTCGAGGAGCACAGATACGCAGTATTTT.

The genes are TRBV28 and TRBJ2-6, with a weak D call TRBD2 (6 bases). The CDR3 consists of 16 residues. CDR1 MDHEN and CDR2 SYDVKM come from the germline V gene. V lost 4 bases to trimming and J lost 0 bases, with 10 bases between them. CDR3 residues: CASSSGVYSGANVLTF. CDR3 sequence (DNA): TGTGCCAGCAGTTCGGGGGTGTACTCTGGGGCCAACGTCCTGACTTTC.

V usage is TRBV3-1 (or the pseudogene TRBV3-2) and J usage is TRBJ2-1; 7 bases fit TRBD1. Germline assignment: CDR1 LGHDT and CDR2 YNNKEL (reference sequence). The CDR3 spans 16 residues. The trim removed 4 bases at V and 3 bases at J, leaving 9 bases unmatched. CDR3 DNA sequence: TGTGCCAGCAGCCCTAGCTCAGGGGGATTCTACAATGAGCAGTTCTTC. Translated: CASSPSSGGFYNEQFF.

This rearrangement joins TRBV27 to TRBJ1-2; TRBD1 matches at 7 bases. The germline gives CDR1 MNHEY, CDR2 SMNVEV (reference sequence). J lost 1 base, V lost 5 bases, and 7 bases had no gene match. This CDR3 is built from 15 residues. CDR3 sequence reads: CASSPQGGYNYGYTF. The CDR3 nucleotides are TGTGCCAGCAGTCCCCAAGGGGGCTATAACTATGGCTACACCTTC.

For the CDR3, the DNA is TGTGCCAGCAGCCGACTAATAGCGGCTACCTACAATGAGCAGTTCTTC. This sequence encodes CASSRLIAATYNEQFF. The V and J genes are TRBV3-1 (or the pseudogene TRBV3-2) and TRBJ2-1; maybe TRBD2 (6 bases). Trimming left V 4 bases short and J 2 bases short, with 15 bases between. CDR1 LGHDT and CDR2 YNNKEL come from the germline V gene (reference sequence). This CDR3 has 16 amino acids.

The chain is built from TRBV19 and TRBJ2-3, with 12 bases that match TRBD2. The germline V gene has CDR1 LNHDA and CDR2 SQIVND (reference sequence). This CDR3 spans 16 amino acids. The junction had 4 bases not matched to a gene; V was cut back by 4 bases and J by 2 bases. CDR3 amino acids: CASSTGLAGFTDTQYF. In DNA form, the CDR3 reads TGTGCCAGTAGTACCGGACTAGCGGGGTTCACAGATACGCAGTATTTT.

This chain uses TRBV5-4 with TRBJ2-7, with a possible D match to TRBD2 (6 bases). Per germline, CDR1 SGHNT and CDR2 YYREEE (reference sequence). V was cut by 3 bases and J by 3 bases, with 16 bases left in between. This CDR3 is 15 amino acids long. The CDR3 region has the DNA TGTGCCAGCAGCTGGGGGGTGCCAAAAGTCTACGAGCAGTACTTC. It translates to CASSWGVPKVYEQYF.

The chain links TRBV27 to TRBJ2-2, with a weak D call TRBD1 (5 bases). The CDR3 runs 15 residues. Trimming removed 0 bases from V and 2 bases from J, with 7 bases in between. The germline V gene has CDR1 MNHEY and CDR2 SMNVEV (reference sequence). CDR3 nucleotides: TGTGCCAGCAGTTTATCAGGGGTAAACACCGGGGAGCTGTTTTTT. Its protein product is CASSLSGVNTGELFF.

This chain links TRBV5-1 with TRBJ2-7; TRBD1 is a possible D gene (6 bases). The V gene's germline CDR1 is SGHRS and CDR2 YFSETQ. This CDR3 spans 13 amino acids. V was clipped by 4 bases and J by 5 bases, with 13 bases between them. CDR3 protein: CASSLDSSHEQYF. CDR3 bases: TGCGCCAGCAGCCTGGACAGTTCACACGAGCAGTACTTC. The full variable domain, rest sourced from reference TRBV5-1 and TRBJ2-7, is KAGVTQTPRYLIKTRGQQVTLSCSPISGHRSVSWYQQTPGQGLQFLFEYFSETQRNKGNFPGRFSGRQFSNSRSEMNVSTLELGDSALYLCASSLDSSHEQYFGPGTRLTVT.

V gene TRBV5-4 combines with J gene TRBJ2-7; 8 bases are a match to TRBD2. Germline V gene lookup returns CDR1 SGHNT and CDR2 YYREEE (reference sequence). This CDR3 has 15 residues. Trimming took 4 bases from V and 0 from J; bases not matched to a gene: 6. DNA of the CDR3: TGTGCCAGCAGCCCGAGGACTAGCAGCTCCTACGAGCAGTACTTC. This codes for CASSPRTSSSYEQYF.

The chain couples TRBV6-5 to TRBJ1-2; 8 nucleotides line up with TRBD1. Unmatched junction bases numbered 5, after V lost 6 bases and J lost 5 bases. The germline CDR1 and CDR2 sequences are MNHEY and SVGAGI. The CDR3 spans 13 residues. CDR3 sequence reads: CASRTGQDYGYTF. DNA of the CDR3: TGTGCCAGCAGGACGGGACAGGATTATGGCTACACCTTC.

CDR3 in amino acids: CASSLARNTEAFF. The CDR3 DNA follows: TGCGCCAGCAGCTTGGCCAGGAACACTGAAGCTTTCTTT. The genes are TRBV5-1 and TRBJ1-1; D remains ambiguous. The germline V gene has CDR1 SGHRS and CDR2 YFSETQ. The CDR3 covers 13 residues. Trimming removed 0 bases at V and 1 base at J, with 4 bases between.

The rearrangement joins TRBV4-1 to TRBJ2-1; 10 bases are a match to TRBD2. Germline trimming cut 2 bases from V and 6 bases from J; bases unmatched to any gene: 7. Germline-derived CDR1 and CDR2 are MGHRA and YSYEKL. The CDR3 length is 16 residues. The CDR3 nucleotides read TGCGCCAGCAGCCAACTCGGACTAGCGGAGATCAATGAGCAGTTCTTC. Its translation: CASSQLGLAEINEQFF.

V gene TRBV28 combines with J gene TRBJ1-3; tentatively, D is TRBD1 (5 bases). Trimming cost V 2 bases and J 2 bases, with 10 bases left between them. This CDR3 comprises 15 residues. From germline, CDR1 is MDHEN and CDR2 SYDVKM. DNA for the CDR3: TGTGCCAGCAGTTTAGAGATAGGGGCTGGAAACACCATATATTTT. Its translation is CASSLEIGAGNTIYF.

V gene TRBV7-9 combines with J gene TRBJ2-3, with 7 nucleotides matching TRBD1. There are 15 residues in the CDR3. The ends lost 1 base at V and 6 bases at J; junction bases unmatched: 7. Germline V gene data show CDR1 as SEHNR and CDR2 as FQNEAQ (reference sequence). CDR3 bases: TGTGCCAGCAGCTTAGTACTCAGGGGGAGCGATACGCAGTATTTT. It is translated as CASSLVLRGSDTQYF.